Sequencing of this TCR beta chain was carried out in a study of blood T cell repertoires in COVID-19. The wider study: There were acute and convalescent COVID-19 samples, and they came from the United States, Italy and Spain. Nucleic acid was either cDNA or gDNA, and it came from T cells, B-cell-depleted T cells, or PBMCs.

V was clipped by 5 bases and J by 4 bases; unmatched bases: 7. CDR3 size: 14 residues. Germline CDR1 reads ENHRY; CDR2 reads SYGVKD. In the authors' methods: Reference gene primer amplification in the assay estimated nucleated cell counts. The repertoire was sequenced with immunoSEQ multiplex PCR; TCRdb's copy has only in-frame clones and lacks some. The V and J calls and clone size are taken from that table; D and trimming were inferred from the DNA. The sample has about 200,000 clones; around nine tenths are singletons. Specimen: peripheral blood. The gene calls are TRBV10-3 and TRBJ1-1; 7 bases fit TRBD1. This clonotype was obtained from a man in his sixties who had recovered from COVID-19. CDR3: CAISTRQGVTEAFF. The CDR3 DNA is TGTGCCATCAGTACGCGACAGGGTGTCACTGAAGCTTTCTTT.